This T cell receptor (beta chain) originates from a study of blood T cell repertoires in COVID-19. About the study: T cells, B-cell-depleted T cells, or PBMCs supplied cDNA or gDNA.

CDR1 is LNHDA and CDR2 is SQIVND in the germline V gene (reference sequence). The CDR3 is made up of 16 amino acids. The junction had 11 bases not matched to a gene; V was cut back by 7 bases and J by 4 bases. In the original analysis: Estimation of nucleated cell counts relied on the amplification of reference gene primers. TCRdb's table, derived via immunoSEQ multiplex PCR, lists solely in-frame clones and lacks some. That table gives V, J and clone size, and the DNA gave D and trimming. The sample lists 70,000 to 90,000 clones, over 80% occurring once. The sequence was collected from an elderly woman with acute or convalescent COVID-19. Sequenced sample: peripheral blood. The V gene is TRBV19, the J gene TRBJ1-5; 9 nucleotides agree with TRBD1. Here the CDR3 reads CASTPDRDRVNQPQHF. As DNA, the CDR3 is TGTGCCAGTACCCCAGACCGGGACAGGGTTAATCAGCCCCAGCATTTT.